One sample yielded the 16 T cell receptor beta chains listed below, sequenced in a study of T cells in Graves' hyperthyroidism and ophthalmopathy. Regions amplified from RNA transcripts were the TCR beta CDR3 regions. The HTBI set primed first-round TCR CDR3 RT-PCR. TCRdb independently ran MiXCR on the multiplex PCR reads; one entry per CDR3 protein. Of a few hundred thousand distinct CDR3 sequences in the sample, 20% were seen once. Material: blood. The receptor set was obtained from a young man with Graves' hyperthyroidism.

The rearrangement links TRBV6-1 to TRBJ1-5, with D hard to call. The CDR3 covers 14 residues. V was cut by 8 bases and J by 0 bases, with 11 bases left in between. Germline V CDR1 and CDR2: MNHNS, SASEGT. The CDR3 DNA follows: TGTGCCAGCCGGGAAATCCTTAGCAATCAGCCCCAGCATTTT. Its protein is CASREILSNQPQHF.

This clonotype was counted at least ten times. The genes are TRBV20-1 and TRBJ1-2; 8 nucleotides line up with TRBD1. The junction had 12 bases not matched to a gene; V was cut back by 6 bases and J by 3 bases. In germline, CDR1 is DFQATT, CDR2 SNEGSKA (reference sequence). The CDR3 has 15 residues. The CDR3 protein is CSAPPGGKLDYGYTF. CDR3 nucleotides: TGCAGTGCCCCCCCAGGGGGCAAGTTGGACTATGGCTACACCTTC.

Turning to this clonotype: A junction end diverges from the germline sequence, so it may reflect a read error. The chain recombines TRBV20-1 with TRBJ1-1; D is undetermined. The CDR3 has 13 residues. The germline V gene has CDR1 DFQATT and CDR2 SNEGSKA (reference sequence). For the CDR3, the DNA is TGCAGTGCCCCATCGCCCGGGAACACTGAAGCTTGCTTT. Translation: CSAPSPGNTEACF.

V usage is TRBV6-2 or TRBV6-3 and J usage is TRBJ2-7; D unclear. Trimming took off 8 bases at V and 3 bases at J, with 14 bases between the two ends. The CDR3 runs to 13 residues. Germline CDR1 is MNHEY and CDR2 is SVGEGT. CDR3 DNA sequence: TGTGCCAGCCCGGGTCGGCCAAACTACGAGCAGTACTTC. Translated: CASPGRPNYEQYF.

Ten or more counts support this clonotype. The chain has TRBV20-1 and TRBJ2-4, with D possibly matching TRBD1 (5 bases). Trimming removed 5 bases from V and 8 bases from J, with 19 bases in between. This CDR3 region has 14 residues. The germline gives CDR1 DFQATT, CDR2 SNEGSKA (reference sequence). The DNA of the CDR3 is TGCAGTGCTGAAGGGGCCCCGGAAGAAGACATTCAGTACTTC. This sequence encodes CSAEGAPEEDIQYF.

This clonotype was seen at least ten times. The V gene is TRBV27, the J gene TRBJ1-1; the D gene is possibly TRBD1 (5 bases). V was pared by 2 bases and J by 5 bases, with 12 bases between. Germline V gene sequence: CDR1 MNHEY, CDR2 SMNVEV (reference sequence). The CDR3 extends over 14 amino acids. The CDR3 DNA reads TGTGCCAGCAGTTTAGAGGGGAGGTTGACTGAAGCTTTCTTT. It is translated as CASSLEGRLTEAFF.

In its sample, this clonotype was seen many times. The V call is TRBV27, the J call TRBJ1-3, with D uncertain. Trimming cost V 0 bases and J 1 base, with 4 bases left between them. The CDR3 contains 14 residues. Germline CDR1 is MNHEY and CDR2 is SMNVEV (reference sequence). The CDR3 spells CASSLSTSGNTIYF. The CDR3 region has the DNA TGTGCCAGCAGTTTATCGACATCTGGAAACACCATATATTTT.

This clonotype was seen ten or more times. The J gene is TRBJ2-5, the V gene TRBV12-3 or TRBV12-4; no firm D call. V was cut by 5 bases and J by 7 bases, with 17 bases left in between. The CDR3 sequence is 14 residues long. The CDR3 reads CASSPNRIAGTQYF. The CDR3 DNA reads TGTGCCAGCAGTCCTAATCGAATAGCTGGGACCCAGTACTTC.

This clonotype showed up many times. Here the CDR3 DNA reads TGTGCCAGCAGTTACTCCGGGACAGGGGGGACAATGCCCCAGCATTTT. This gives the protein CASSYSGTGGTMPQHF. J is TRBJ1-5 and V is TRBV6-5; 11 bases line up with TRBD1. The germline V gene encodes CDR1 MNHEY and CDR2 SVGAGI. This CDR3 is 16 amino acids long. J lost 9 bases, V lost 0 bases, and 7 bases had no gene match.

This clonotype appeared many times. This chain links TRBV12-3 or TRBV12-4 with TRBJ1-2; D is possibly TRBD1 (5 bases). The CDR3 covers 12 residues. With 7 bases removed from V and 11 bases from J, the gap between germline ends came to 17 bases. CDR3 in amino acids: CASTLGLMRYTF. The CDR3 DNA reads TGTGCCAGCACTCTGGGACTCATGCGGTACACCTTC.

This clonotype appeared many times. The rearrangement uses TRBV6-5 and TRBJ1-2; TRBD1 is a possible D gene (5 bases). CDR1 is MNHEY and CDR2 is SVGAGI in the germline V gene. CDR3 length: 17 residues. The germline V and J ends were trimmed by 2 bases and 6 bases, with 22 bases remaining between them. CDR3 nucleotides: TGTGCCAGCAGTTACAGGGAACATTACCAGGGTTCTGATGGCTACACCTTC. Encoded protein: CASSYREHYQGSDGYTF.

This clonotype was detected ten times or more. The junction does not match germline at one end; this may be a read error. This chain's CDR3 is CTSSLGGKMNTEAFF. For the CDR3, the DNA is TGTACCAGCAGTTTGGGGGGCAAGATGAACACTGAAGCTTTCTTT. The chain recombines TRBV28 with TRBJ1-1, with D possibly matching TRBD1 (6 bases). Per germline, CDR1 MDHEN and CDR2 SYDVKM. This CDR3 is built from 15 residues. The whole variable domain, filled in from reference TRBV28 and TRBJ1-1, reads DVKVTQSSRYLVKRTGEKVFLECVQDMDHENMFWYRQDPGLGLRLIYFSYDVKMKEKGDIPEGYSVSREKKERFSLILESASTNQTSMYLCTSSLGGKMNTEAFFGQGTRLTVV.

This chain joins TRBV6-2 or TRBV6-3 and TRBJ1-1, with TRBD1 as a possible D gene (6 bases). Germline V CDR1 and CDR2: MNHEY, SVGEGT. The CDR3 is made up of 13 amino acids. Trimming pared 8 bases from V and 4 bases from J, leaving 14 bases between. CDR3 residues: CASGQRAATEAFF. Here the CDR3 DNA reads TGTGCCAGCGGACAGAGGGCGGCCACTGAAGCTTTCTTT.

This clonotype came up many times. The chain couples TRBV12-3 or TRBV12-4 to TRBJ2-7; D gene uncertain. The V end lost 6 bases, the J end lost 3 bases, and 9 bases lay between the germline ends. CDR3 size: 12 residues. The CDR3 sequence is CASRGRGYEQYF. The CDR3 DNA reads as TGTGCCAGCAGGGGCCGCGGCTACGAGCAGTACTTC.

This chain uses TRBV11-2 with TRBJ2-5; TRBD2 matches 12 bases. The CDR3 sequence is 14 residues long. CDR1 SGHAT and CDR2 FQNNGV come from the germline V gene. Trimming cost V 6 bases and J 4 bases; bases outside gene matches: 3. The CDR3, as DNA: TGTGCCAGCAGTCGACTAGCGGGAGTAGAGACCCAGTACTTC. Its translation is CASSRLAGVETQYF.

This clonotype was observed a few times. The junction departs from germline at one end; a sequencing error may be responsible. The chain combines TRBV2 with TRBJ2-2; 13 nucleotides agree with TRBD2. The CDR3 runs to 16 residues. CDR1 is SNHLY and CDR2 is FYNNEI in the germline V gene. The CDR3 loop is CASRRGTSGNTGELLF. In DNA form, the CDR3 reads TGTGCCAGCAGGAGGGGGACTAGCGGGAACACCGGGGAGCTGCTTTTT.